The rows below give T cell receptor beta chains drawn from one sample of a study of CD8+ T cells in alopecia areata. TCRdb keeps only in-frame clones here, not all; method: immunoSEQ multiplex PCR. Altogether 130,000 to 150,000 clones are present, more than 40% being singletons, with the ten largest covering approximately 6.8%. The sequencing input was CD4+ T cells sorted from blood. Receptors originate from a human donor with alopecia areata. Each CDR3 is given with its conserved first and last residue. A D gene is named only where the DNA matches it firmly. Not every row has a clone size; where given, it reads once, few, many or a size class.

TRBV18	16	TRBJ2-2	NA	few	CASSPLGPGLIGELFF	TGTGCCAGCTCACCACTCGGTCCGGGATTGATCGGGGAGCTGTTTTTT
TRBV6-1	14	TRBJ2-3	NA	NA	CASSLGGAGDTQYF	TGTGCCAGCAGTCTGGGAGGCGCGGGAGATACGCAGTATTTT
TRBV5-5	14	TRBJ2-5	TRBD1	NA	CASSFTGTGIPQYF	TGTGCCAGCAGCTTTACCGGGACAGGGATTCCCCAGTACTTC
TRBV29-1	18	TRBJ1-2	NA	few	CSVEDHGSVGRAIYGYTF	TGCAGCGTTGAAGATCATGGTTCAGTCGGCAGGGCTATCTATGGCTACACCTTC
TRBV9	14	TRBJ2-3	NA	NA	CASSVGVFTDTQYF	TGTGCCAGCAGCGTAGGTGTGTTCACAGATACGCAGTATTTT
TRBV30	16	TRBJ2-1	TRBD2	NA	CAWSGTGSGRFDEQFF	TGTGCCTGGAGTGGCACTGGGAGCGGGAGGTTCGATGAGCAGTTCTTC
TRBV5-1	14	TRBJ2-1	NA	NA	CASRSGSSYNEQFF	TGCGCCAGCAGAAGTGGGAGCTCCTACAATGAGCAGTTCTTC
TRBV30	13	TRBJ1-5	NA	NA	CAWSAHEDQPQHF	TGTGCCTGGAGTGCTCACGAGGATCAGCCCCAGCATTTT
TRBV29-1	12	TRBJ1-2	TRBD1	NA	CSFRDRGPGYTF	TGCAGCTTCCGGGACAGGGGGCCTGGCTACACCTTC
TRBV29-1	12	TRBJ2-7	NA	NA	CSVDQGSDEQYF	TGCAGCGTTGATCAGGGCAGCGACGAGCAGTACTTC